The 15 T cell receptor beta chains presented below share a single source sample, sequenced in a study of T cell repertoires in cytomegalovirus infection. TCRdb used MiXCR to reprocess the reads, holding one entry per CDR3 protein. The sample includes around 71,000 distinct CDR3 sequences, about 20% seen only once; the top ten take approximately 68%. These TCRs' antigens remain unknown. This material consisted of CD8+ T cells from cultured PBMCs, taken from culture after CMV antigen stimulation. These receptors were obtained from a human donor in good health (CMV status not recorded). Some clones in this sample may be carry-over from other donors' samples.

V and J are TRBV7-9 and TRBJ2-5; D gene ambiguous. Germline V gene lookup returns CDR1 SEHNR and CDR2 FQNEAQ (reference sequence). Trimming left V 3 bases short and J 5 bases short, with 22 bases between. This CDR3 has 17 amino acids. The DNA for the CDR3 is TGTGCCAGCAGCTTCTATCCAGGCGGCACGTTGGCTGAGACCCAGTACTTC. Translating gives CASSFYPGGTLAETQYF.

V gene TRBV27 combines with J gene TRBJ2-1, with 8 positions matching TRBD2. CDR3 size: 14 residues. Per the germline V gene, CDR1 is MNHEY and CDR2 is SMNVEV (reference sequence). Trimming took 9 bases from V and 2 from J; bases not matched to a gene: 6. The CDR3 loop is CASRGGSPYNEQFF. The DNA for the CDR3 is TGTGCCAGTCGGGGGGGCAGTCCCTACAATGAGCAGTTCTTC.

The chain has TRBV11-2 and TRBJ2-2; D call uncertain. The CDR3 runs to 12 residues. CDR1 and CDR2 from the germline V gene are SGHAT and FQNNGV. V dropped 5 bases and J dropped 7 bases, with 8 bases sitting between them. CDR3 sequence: CASSPRVGELFF. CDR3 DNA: TGTGCCAGCAGCCCCCGGGTCGGGGAGCTGTTTTTT.

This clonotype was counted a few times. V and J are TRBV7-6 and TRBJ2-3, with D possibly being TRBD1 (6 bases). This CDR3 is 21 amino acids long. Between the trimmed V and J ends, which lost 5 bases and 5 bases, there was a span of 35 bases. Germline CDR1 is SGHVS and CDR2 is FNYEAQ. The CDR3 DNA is TGTGCCAGCAGCCGCCGGCATCAGGTGGACCGAGCCAGGGGAGTTGTAGATACGCAGTATTTT. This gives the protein CASSRRHQVDRARGVVDTQYF.

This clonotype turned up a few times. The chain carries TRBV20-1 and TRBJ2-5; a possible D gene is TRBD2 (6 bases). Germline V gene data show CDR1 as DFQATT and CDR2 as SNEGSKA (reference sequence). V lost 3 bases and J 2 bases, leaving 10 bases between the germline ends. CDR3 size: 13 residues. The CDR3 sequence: CSARGGLQETQYF. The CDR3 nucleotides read TGCAGTGCTAGGGGGGGACTTCAAGAGACCCAGTACTTC.

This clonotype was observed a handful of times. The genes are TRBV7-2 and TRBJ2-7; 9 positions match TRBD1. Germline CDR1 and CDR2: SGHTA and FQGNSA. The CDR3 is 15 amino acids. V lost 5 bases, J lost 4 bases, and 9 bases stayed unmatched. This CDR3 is CASSPITGGSYEQYF. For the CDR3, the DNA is TGTGCCAGCAGCCCCATCACAGGGGGCTCTTACGAGCAGTACTTC.

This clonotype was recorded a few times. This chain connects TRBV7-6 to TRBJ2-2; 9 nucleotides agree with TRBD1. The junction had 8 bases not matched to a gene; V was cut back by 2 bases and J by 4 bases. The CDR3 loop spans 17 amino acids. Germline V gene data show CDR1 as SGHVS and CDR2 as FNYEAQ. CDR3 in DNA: TGTGCCAGCAGCTTAACAGGGGGACAGGGAATCACCGGGGAGCTGTTTTTT. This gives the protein CASSLTGGQGITGELFF.

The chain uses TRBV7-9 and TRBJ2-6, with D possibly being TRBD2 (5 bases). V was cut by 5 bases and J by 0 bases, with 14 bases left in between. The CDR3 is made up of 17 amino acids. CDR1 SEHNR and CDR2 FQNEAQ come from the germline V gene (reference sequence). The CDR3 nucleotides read TGTGCCAGCAGCACACGGACTTTTCACTCTGGGGCCAACGTCCTGACTTTC. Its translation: CASSTRTFHSGANVLTF.

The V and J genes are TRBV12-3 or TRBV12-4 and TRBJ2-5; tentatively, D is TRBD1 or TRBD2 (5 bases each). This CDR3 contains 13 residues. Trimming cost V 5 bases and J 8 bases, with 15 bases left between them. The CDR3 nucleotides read TGTGCCAGCAGTGAAGGGACCGGGGTTACCCAGTACTTC. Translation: CASSEGTGVTQYF.

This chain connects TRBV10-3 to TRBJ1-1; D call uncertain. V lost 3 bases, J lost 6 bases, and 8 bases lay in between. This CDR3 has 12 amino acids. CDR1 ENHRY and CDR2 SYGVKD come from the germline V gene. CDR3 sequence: CAISDGGPEAFF. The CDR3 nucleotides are TGTGCCATCAGTGATGGAGGGCCTGAAGCTTTCTTT.

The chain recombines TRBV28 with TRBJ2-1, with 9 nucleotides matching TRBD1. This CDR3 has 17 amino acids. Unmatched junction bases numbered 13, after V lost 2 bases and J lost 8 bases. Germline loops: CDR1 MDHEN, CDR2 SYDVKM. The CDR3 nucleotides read TGTGCCAGCAGTTTACTAAGCCCGGACAGGGGAGAAGATGAGCAGTTCTTC. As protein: CASSLLSPDRGEDEQFF.

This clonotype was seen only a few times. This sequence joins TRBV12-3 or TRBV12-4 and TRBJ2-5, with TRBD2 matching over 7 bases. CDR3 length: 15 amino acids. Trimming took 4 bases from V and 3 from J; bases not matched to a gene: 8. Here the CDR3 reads CASSSDRLAEETQYF. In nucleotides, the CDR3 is TGTGCCAGCAGTTCCGATCGACTAGCCGAAGAGACCCAGTACTTC.

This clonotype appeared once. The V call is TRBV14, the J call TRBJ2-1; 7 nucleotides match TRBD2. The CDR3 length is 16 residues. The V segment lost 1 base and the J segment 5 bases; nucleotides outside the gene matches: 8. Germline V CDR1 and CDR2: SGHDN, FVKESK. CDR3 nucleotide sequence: TGTGCCAGCAGCCAAGCCGGCGGGAGCCCGGACAATGAGCAGTTCTTC. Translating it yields CASSQAGGSPDNEQFF. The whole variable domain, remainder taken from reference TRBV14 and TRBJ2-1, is EAGVTQFPSHSVIEKGQTVTLRCDPISGHDNLYWYRRVMGKEIKFLLHFVKESKQDESGMPNNRFLAERTGGTYSTLKVQPAELEDSGVYFCASSQAGGSPDNEQFFGPGTRLTVL.

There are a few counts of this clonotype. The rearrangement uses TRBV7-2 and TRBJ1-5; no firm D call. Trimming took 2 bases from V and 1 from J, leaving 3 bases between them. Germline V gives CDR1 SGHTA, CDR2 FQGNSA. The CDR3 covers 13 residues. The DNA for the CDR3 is TGTGCCAGCAGCTTAAGGAGCAATCAGCCCCAGCATTTT. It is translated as CASSLRSNQPQHF.

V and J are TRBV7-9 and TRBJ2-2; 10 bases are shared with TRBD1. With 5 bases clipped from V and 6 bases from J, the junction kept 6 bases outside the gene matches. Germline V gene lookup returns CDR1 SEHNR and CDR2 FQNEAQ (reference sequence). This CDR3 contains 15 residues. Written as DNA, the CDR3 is TGTGCCAGCAGCGATGACAGGGGGCCGGCCGGGGAGCTGTTTTTT. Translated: CASSDDRGPAGELFF.